These 9 T cell receptor beta chains were sequenced from one sample in a study of PD-1 blockade in classical Hodgkin lymphoma. The method was immunoSEQ multiplex PCR; TCRdb's version includes in-frame clones alone and lacks a portion of them. The sample holds tens of thousands of clones, approximately 85% seen once. The time point denotes: cycle 4 day 1 (C4D1), after less than seven weeks of nivolumab. Every patient relapsed after autologous stem cell transplantation, and brentuximab vedotin exposure varied. With magnetic negative selection, CD4+ T cells were purified from PBMCs that had been thawed. The material sequenced was CD4+ T cells from blood, taken before the fourth cycle of nivolumab. The source of these receptors is a human donor with classical Hodgkin lymphoma.

The CDR3 protein is CASSLSTGGRNSPLHF. CDR3 coding DNA: TGTGCCAGCAGTTTATCCACAGGGGGCCGTAATTCACCCCTCCACTTT. V is TRBV28 and J is TRBJ1-6, with TRBD1 identical over 9 bases. This CDR3 is built from 16 residues. Losses at the gene ends were 1 base for V and 6 bases for J; bases not matched to a gene: 4. Germline V lookup: CDR1 MDHEN, CDR2 SYDVKM.

Here the CDR3 reads CASSLVRGREDNEQFF. CDR3 nucleotides: TGTGCCAGCAGCTTAGTTCGGGGGAGGGAGGACAATGAGCAGTTCTTC. This chain links TRBV11-3 with TRBJ2-1, with TRBD2 matching over 7 bases. After removal of 1 base from V and 5 bases from J, the junction contained 8 bases not matched to a gene. The CDR3 spans 16 residues. Germline CDR1 SGHNT, CDR2 YENEEA.

V gene TRBV7-9 combines with J gene TRBJ1-2; D not resolved. Per the germline V gene, CDR1 is SEHNR and CDR2 is FQNEAQ (reference sequence). This CDR3 has 12 residues. With 0 bases removed from V and 5 bases from J, the gap between germline ends came to 4 bases. The CDR3: CASSLALYGYTF. The CDR3, as DNA: TGTGCCAGCAGCTTAGCGCTGTATGGCTACACCTTC.

The chain employs TRBV4-2 and TRBJ2-5, with D perhaps matching TRBD2 (6 bases). CDR3 length: 17 amino acids. Germline lookup yields CDR1 LGHNA and CDR2 YNFKEQ. Trimming left V 0 bases short and J 1 base short, with 15 bases between. The DNA of the CDR3 is TGTGCCAGCAGCCAAGATCTAACGCGGGGAAGCCAAGAGACCCAGTACTTC. Its protein product is CASSQDLTRGSQETQYF.

The genes are TRBV6-5 and TRBJ1-5; a possible D gene is TRBD1 (5 bases). This CDR3 has 15 residues. Trimming took 6 bases from V and 4 from J, leaving 16 bases between them. CDR1 and CDR2 (germline): MNHEY, SVGAGI. CDR3 residues: CASRSMDGGNQPQHF. CDR3 nucleotide sequence: TGTGCCAGCAGAAGCATGGACGGGGGGAATCAGCCCCAGCATTTT.

The gene calls are TRBV11-2 and TRBJ2-3; TRBD2 agrees at 14 bases. This CDR3 region has 16 residues. The V gene end was trimmed by 0 bases and the J gene end by 14 bases; junction bases not matched to a gene: 10. CDR1 SGHAT and CDR2 FQNNGV come from the germline V gene. Written as DNA, the CDR3 is TGTGCCAGCAGCTTAGATCTTCGACTAGCGGGAGGGCCGTGGTATTTT. Its translation is CASSLDLRLAGGPWYF.

This clone was recorded only once. The chain carries TRBV6-1 and TRBJ1-6; tentatively, D is TRBD1 (5 bases). The length of the CDR3 is 15 residues. The V end was cut by 0 bases, the J end by 9 bases, with 12 bases between. The germline V gene encodes CDR1 MNHNS and CDR2 SASEGT. The CDR3 loop reads CASSEAGQGSSPLHF. CDR3 coding DNA: TGTGCCAGCAGTGAAGCGGGGCAGGGTAGTTCACCCCTCCACTTT.

The chain couples TRBV28 to TRBJ2-7; unclear D gene. The CDR3 extends over 15 amino acids. Germline-derived CDR1 and CDR2 are MDHEN and SYDVKM. V lost 2 bases to trimming and J lost 1 base, with 12 bases between them. The CDR3 spells CASSLTSTSSYEQYF. The CDR3 region has the DNA TGTGCCAGCAGTTTAACGTCCACCTCTTCCTACGAGCAGTACTTC.

The V call is TRBV18, the J call TRBJ2-7, with D maybe TRBD2 (7 bases). The CDR3 is made up of 16 amino acids. The germline V gene has CDR1 KGHSH and CDR2 LQKENI. V was shortened by 6 bases and J by 1 base, with 19 bases between the two germline ends. The CDR3 sequence: CASSPGGLALSYEQYF. The DNA of the CDR3 is TGTGCCAGCTCCCCGGGGGGCTTGGCATTGTCCTACGAGCAGTACTTC.